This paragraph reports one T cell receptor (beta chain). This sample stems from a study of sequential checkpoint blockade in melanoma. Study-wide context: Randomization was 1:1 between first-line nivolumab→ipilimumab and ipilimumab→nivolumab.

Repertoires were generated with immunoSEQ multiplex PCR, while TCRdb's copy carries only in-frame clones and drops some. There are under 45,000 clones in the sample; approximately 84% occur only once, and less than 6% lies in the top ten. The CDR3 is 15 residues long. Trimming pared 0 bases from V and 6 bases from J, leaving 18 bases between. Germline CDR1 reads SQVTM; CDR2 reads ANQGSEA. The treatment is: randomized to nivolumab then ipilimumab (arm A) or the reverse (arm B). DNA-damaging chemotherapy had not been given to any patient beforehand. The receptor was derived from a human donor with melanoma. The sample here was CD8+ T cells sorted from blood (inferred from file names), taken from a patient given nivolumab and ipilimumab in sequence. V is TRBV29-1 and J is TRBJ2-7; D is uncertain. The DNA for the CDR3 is TGCAGCGTTGAAGATACCCGGAGAGCAGTTCGCGAGCAGTACTTC. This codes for CSVEDTRRAVREQYF.